The source of this T cell receptor (beta chain) is a study of control samples from healthy donors and cancer patients. The data were produced by immunoSEQ multiplex PCR, yet TCRdb's version contains in-frame clones alone and is incomplete. This table has some 7,000 clones, more than 70% appearing once. This clone has a handful of counts. The receptor's source is a man in his 70s with lung cancer. Sequenced sample: PBMCs.

Here the CDR3 DNA reads TGTGCCAGCTCTCGAATGACAGGGCTTGTGAACACTGAAGCTTTCTTT. Encoded protein: CASSRMTGLVNTEAFF. This chain links TRBV27 with TRBJ1-1; 7 nucleotides align to TRBD1. The CDR3 spans 16 residues. With V trimmed by 8 bases and J by 0 bases, 12 bases remained unmatched. The germline V gene has CDR1 MNHEY and CDR2 SMNVEV (reference sequence).